A selection of T cell receptor beta chains follows, all from one sample in a study of neurological immune-mediated disorders. TCRdb re-called the 5' RACE reads through MiXCR, storing one row per CDR3 protein. The table lists fewer than 20,000 distinct CDR3 sequences, about 9% of them singletons. Specimen: CD8+ T cells from blood. These receptors were collected from a man in his fifties or sixties in good health. The CDR3 runs from the conserved cysteine through the conserved F or W. The D gene is left open where the match is weak. Size tells how often a clone was seen, or its class if it is expanded.

CASRLAGAGNEQFF TGCGCCAGCCGGCTAGCGGGCGCTGGGAATGAGCAGTTCTTC many TRBJ2-1 TRBV5-1 14 TRBD2
CSVFPGLASHNEQFF TGCAGCGTGTTCCCGGGACTAGCTTCTCACAATGAGCAGTTCTTC many TRBJ2-1 TRBV29-1 15 TRBD2
CASSPGVGGTSNQPQHF TGCGCCAGCAGCCCCGGTGTAGGGGGCACTAGCAATCAGCCCCAGCATTTT many TRBJ1-5 TRBV5-1 17 TRBD1
CSARATSGVYNEQFF TGCAGTGCTAGAGCCACTAGCGGAGTCTACAATGAGCAGTTCTTC many TRBJ2-1 TRBV20-1 15 TRBD2
CASSGTSGSPETQYF TGTGCCAGCTCCGGGACTAGCGGGAGCCCAGAGACCCAGTACTTC many TRBJ2-5 TRBV6-5 15 TRBD2
CATSDSETQYF TGTGCCACCAGCGACTCAGAGACCCAGTACTTC medium-sized TRBJ2-5 TRBV15 11 .
CSARDPTRSYNEQFF TGCAGTGCTAGAGATCCCACCCGCTCCTACAATGAGCAGTTCTTC many TRBJ2-1 TRBV20-1 15 .
CASTSPGLAGVSTDTQYF TGCGCCAGCACCTCCCCGGGACTAGCGGGAGTGAGCACAGATACGCAGTATTTT many TRBJ2-3 TRBV5-1 18 TRBD2
CASSDSFHRQSSYNEQFF TGTGCCAGCAGTGACTCGTTCCACAGACAAAGCTCCTACAATGAGCAGTTCTTC many TRBJ2-1 TRBV6-4 18 .
CSASQFSGTSYEQYF TGCAGTGCTAGCCAATTTAGCGGGACTTCCTACGAGCAGTACTTC many TRBJ2-7 TRBV20-1 15 TRBD2